The next 5 T cell receptor beta chains were all read from a single sample in a study of CD8 T cells in ankylosing spondylitis. MiXCR was run by TCRdb on the 5' RACE reads, yielding one entry per CDR3 protein. In the table there are 250,000 to 400,000 distinct CDR3 sequences, approximately 10% of which are singletons. The source material was blood, either unsorted or a sorted T cell fraction (not recorded which). These receptors were collected from a female donor with ankylosing spondylitis or in good health (not recorded which).

This clonotype has at least ten counts. The chain is built from TRBV10-3 and TRBJ2-3; the D gene could be TRBD1 or TRBD2 (5 bases each). The CDR3 extends over 15 amino acids. V lost 5 bases and J lost 3, with 15 bases in between. From germline, CDR1 is ENHRY and CDR2 SYGVKD. DNA of the CDR3: TGTGCCATCAGTCGTTCAGGGAGTCAAACAGATACGCAGTATTTT. Residues: CAISRSGSQTDTQYF.

The chain carries TRBV24-1 and TRBJ2-3; D remains unclear. Germline CDR1 KGHDR, CDR2 SFDVKD. With 0 bases removed from V and 0 bases from J, the gap between germline ends came to 6 bases. CDR3 length equals 15 residues. The CDR3 loop reads CATSDLRKSTDTQYF. CDR3 DNA: TGTGCCACCAGTGATTTGAGGAAAAGCACAGATACGCAGTATTTT.

This clonotype was seen only a few times. The chain recombines TRBV7-6 with TRBJ2-3; 9 positions match TRBD2. CDR1 is SGHVS, CDR2 FNYEAQ, per germline. This CDR3 is built from 17 residues. J was trimmed by 4 bases and V by 1 base; bases with no gene match: 9. The CDR3 loop reads CASSLGTAGGQPDTQYF. The CDR3, as DNA: TGTGCCAGCAGCTTAGGAACCGCGGGGGGGCAGCCAGATACGCAGTATTTT.

This clonotype was seen many times. The J gene is TRBJ2-7, the V gene TRBV5-1, with D uncertain. This CDR3 is built from 14 residues. The V gene lost 4 bases and the J gene lost 4 bases, with 15 bases spanning the gap. Germline loops: CDR1 SGHRS, CDR2 YFSETQ. This CDR3 reads CASSMLPGRYEQYF. DNA of the CDR3: TGCGCCAGCAGCATGCTGCCGGGCCGTTACGAGCAGTACTTC.

This clonotype was detected many times. The V and J genes are TRBV5-1 and TRBJ1-1, with 10 bases lining up with TRBD1. V gave up 5 bases and J gave up 0 bases; unmatched junction bases: 4. This CDR3 contains 15 residues. From germline, CDR1 is SGHRS and CDR2 YFSETQ. As DNA, the CDR3 is TGCGCCAGCAGACGGACAGGGGGGATGAACACTGAAGCTTTCTTT. This translates into CASRRTGGMNTEAFF.